These 20 T cell receptor beta chains came from one sample sequenced in a study of blood T cells in healthy people across ages. Next came a second PCR, run for about 7 to 12 cycles, which used a sample-barcoded 5' primer along with a J-beta primer mix. TCRdb itself ran the 5' RACE reads through MiXCR, one entry per CDR3 protein. The sample lists roughly 2 million distinct CDR3 sequences; less than 50% were seen once. Material for sequencing was blood. Source of these receptors: a woman in her forties in good health.

This rearrangement joins TRBV7-2 to TRBJ2-1; perhaps TRBD2 as D (6 bases). Trimming shortened V by 5 bases and J by 0 bases, and 11 bases separated the two germline ends. The CDR3 has 15 residues. CDR1 and CDR2 from the germline V gene are SGHTA and FQGNSA. This CDR3 reads CASSVMRGSYNEQFF. CDR3 in DNA: TGTGCCAGCAGCGTAATGCGGGGCTCCTACAATGAGCAGTTCTTC.

V is TRBV27 and J is TRBJ1-1; 9 bases map to TRBD1. CDR1 is MNHEY, CDR2 SMNVEV, per germline (reference sequence). V lost 5 bases and J lost 1; bases outside the gene matches: 2. The CDR3 runs 14 residues. The CDR3 DNA reads TGTGCCAGCAGTCAGACAGGGGGGAACACTGAAGCTTTCTTT. Protein sequence: CASSQTGGNTEAFF.

A few counts support this clonotype. The chain combines TRBV7-9 with TRBJ1-2; D not resolved. This CDR3 comprises 17 residues. Trimming pared 1 base from V and 4 bases from J, leaving 19 bases between. The germline gives CDR1 SEHNR, CDR2 FQNEAQ (reference sequence). As DNA, the CDR3 is TGTGCCAGCAGCTTAGGGTCAGGCCCCCGAGAGACCTATGGCTACACCTTC. Its translation: CASSLGSGPRETYGYTF. Based on the CDR3 plus reference TRBV7-9 and TRBJ1-2, the full variable domain is DTGVSQNPRHKITKRGQNVTFRCDPISEHNRLYWYRQTLGQGPEFLTYFQNEAQLEKSRLLSDRFSAERPKGSFSTLEIQRTEQGDSAMYLCASSLGSGPRETYGYTFGSGTRLTVV.

The sample holds a few counts of this clonotype. This chain joins TRBV5-1 and TRBJ1-2, with D possibly matching TRBD1 (5 bases). Deletions cut 0 bases from V and 5 bases from J, with 8 bases between. This CDR3 has 13 amino acids. The germline gives CDR1 SGHRS, CDR2 YFSETQ. The CDR3 sequence is CASSLEGEYGYTF. The CDR3 DNA reads as TGCGCCAGCAGCTTGGAAGGGGAATATGGCTACACCTTC.

The chain joins TRBV6-2 or TRBV6-3 to TRBJ1-5, with 7 bases identical to TRBD1. Per the germline V gene, CDR1 is MNHEY and CDR2 is SVGEGT. This CDR3 has 15 amino acids. The ends lost 10 bases at V and 0 bases at J; junction bases unmatched: 9. The CDR3 DNA sequence: TGTGCCACCCGGGACAGACCTATTAGCAATCAGCCCCAGCATTTT. This codes for CATRDRPISNQPQHF.

This clonotype was counted only a few times. CDR3 coding DNA: TGTGCCATACTCCCCTCTGGGGGAGAGACCCAGTACTTC. As protein: CAILPSGGETQYF. J is TRBJ2-5 and V is TRBV12-3 or TRBV12-4, with D possibly being TRBD1 or TRBD2 (5 bases each). The CDR3 length is 13 residues. V shed 10 bases and J shed 4 bases, with 16 bases lying between them.

The chain recombines TRBV6-5 with TRBJ2-4; the D gene could be TRBD1 or TRBD2 (5 bases each). With 2 bases removed from V and 8 bases from J, the gap between germline ends came to 10 bases. Looked up from germline, CDR1 is MNHEY and CDR2 is SVGAGI. This CDR3 comprises 13 residues. The CDR3 DNA sequence: TGTGCCAGCAGTTACAGACAGAGGGACATTCAGTACTTC. Translation: CASSYRQRDIQYF.

The gene calls are TRBV2 and TRBJ2-5; 9 nucleotides match TRBD2. After removal of 6 bases from V and 2 bases from J, the junction contained 4 bases not matched to a gene. This CDR3 region has 14 residues. Germline CDR1 SNHLY, CDR2 FYNNEI. The CDR3 here is CASRGLARQETQYF. DNA for the CDR3: TGTGCCAGCAGGGGACTAGCCAGACAAGAGACCCAGTACTTC.

V is TRBV20-1 and J is TRBJ1-2; D unresolved. CDR1 DFQATT and CDR2 SNEGSKA come from the germline V gene (reference sequence). V shed 0 bases and J shed 4 bases, with 15 bases lying between them. The CDR3 runs to 15 residues. CDR3 DNA: TGCAGTGCTAGAGATGGGAGGGAGGAAATCTATGGCTACACCTTC. Amino acids: CSARDGREEIYGYTF.

This chain joins TRBV11-2 and TRBJ2-3; 15 bases are shared with TRBD2. Germline V gene data show CDR1 as SGHAT and CDR2 as FQNNGV. With 5 bases clipped from V and 1 base from J, the junction kept 10 bases outside the gene matches. CDR3 length: 19 residues. This CDR3 reads CASSQPGTSGGLRTDTQYF. CDR3 nucleotide sequence: TGTGCCAGCAGCCAACCCGGGACTAGCGGGGGGCTACGCACAGATACGCAGTATTTT.

The genes are TRBV28 and TRBJ2-3, with unresolved D. CDR1 MDHEN and CDR2 SYDVKM come from the germline V gene. The V end lost 6 bases, the J end lost 0 bases, and 10 bases lay between the germline ends. The CDR3 is made up of 14 amino acids. The CDR3 sequence: CASRTWVSTDTQYF. CDR3 DNA sequence: TGTGCCAGCAGAACGTGGGTTAGCACAGATACGCAGTATTTT.

This clonotype occurred a few times. V is TRBV5-6 and J is TRBJ2-1; D is undetermined. The CDR3 extends over 15 amino acids. From germline, CDR1 is SGHDT and CDR2 YYEEEE. Trimming pared 2 bases from V and 3 bases from J, leaving 12 bases between. The CDR3 sequence: CASSLSRMNYNEQFF. DNA of the CDR3: TGTGCCAGCAGCTTATCTAGAATGAACTACAATGAGCAGTTCTTC.

This clonotype was observed a few times. The rearrangement uses TRBV10-3 and TRBJ2-7, with 11 bases lining up with TRBD2. The CDR3 sequence is 15 residues long. CDR1 is ENHRY and CDR2 is SYGVKD in the germline V gene. With V trimmed by 6 bases and J by 0 bases, 4 bases remained unmatched. The CDR3 nucleotides are TGTGCCATCAGCGCGGGACTAGCGGTCTCCTACGAGCAGTACTTC. It translates to CAISAGLAVSYEQYF.

The chain uses TRBV7-2 and TRBJ1-2; a weak D match, TRBD1 (6 bases). The V end lost 0 bases, the J end lost 7 bases, and 21 bases lay between the germline ends. This CDR3 comprises 17 residues. Germline CDR1 reads SGHTA; CDR2 reads FQGNSA. CDR3 nucleotide sequence: TGTGCCAGCAGCTTAGCTCCTACGGTGACAGGATGGGGTGGCTACACCTTC. This translates into CASSLAPTVTGWGGYTF. The full variable domain, its missing parts supplied by reference TRBV7-2 and TRBJ1-2, is GAGVSQSPSNKVTEKGKDVELRCDPISGHTALYWYRQSLGQGLEFLIYFQGNSAPDKSGLPSDRFSAERTGGSVSTLTIQRTQQEDSAVYLCASSLAPTVTGWGGYTFGSGTRLTVV.

The chain employs TRBV4-1 and TRBJ2-7, with 8 bases fitting TRBD1. Germline V gives CDR1 MGHRA, CDR2 YSYEKL. V lost 5 bases and J lost 6; bases outside the gene matches: 9. The CDR3 is made up of 14 amino acids. As DNA, the CDR3 is TGCGCCAGCAGCATAGTGGACAGGGATGCCGAGCAGTACTTC. As protein: CASSIVDRDAEQYF.

A remark on this clonotype: Compared with germline, one end of the junction differs, possibly owing to a read error. The chain links TRBV4-3 to TRBJ1-4, with D perhaps TRBD1 (6 bases). Germline V lookup: CDR1 LGHNA, CDR2 YSLEER. This CDR3 is 14 amino acids long. In DNA form, the CDR3 reads TGCGTCAGCAGCCCGCGGGGGCGTAATGAAAAACTGTTTTTT. As protein: CVSSPRGRNEKLFF.

The J gene is TRBJ2-7, the V gene TRBV5-4, with TRBD2 identical over 12 bases. J was trimmed by 3 bases and V by 0 bases; bases with no gene match: 1. The germline gives CDR1 SGHNT, CDR2 YYREEE (reference sequence). The CDR3 runs 15 residues. DNA for the CDR3: TGTGCCAGCAGCTTGGAGACTAGCGGGGGCTACGAGCAGTACTTC. This gives the protein CASSLETSGGYEQYF.

The chain links TRBV20-1 to TRBJ1-2; D remains ambiguous. CDR1 DFQATT and CDR2 SNEGSKA come from the germline V gene (reference sequence). This CDR3 is 9 amino acids long. CDR3 coding DNA: TGCAGGGCCGAGAATGGCTACACCTTC. Translated: CRAENGYTF.

Written as DNA, the CDR3 is TGTGCCAGCAGCCGAAGCCTAGCGGGGGGGCAAGATACGCAGTATTTT. It translates to CASSRSLAGGQDTQYF. The J gene is TRBJ2-3, the V gene TRBV5-5; TRBD2 aligns across 12 bases. The CDR3 is 16 amino acids. Germline values: CDR1 SGHKS, CDR2 YYEKEE (reference sequence). Unmatched junction bases numbered 8, after V lost 4 bases and J lost 5 bases.

The sample holds one count of this clonotype. V gene TRBV5-1 combines with J gene TRBJ2-7; TRBD2 might be the D (7 bases). Germline V gene data show CDR1 as SGHRS and CDR2 as YFSETQ. V lost 4 bases and J lost 5, with 16 bases in between. The CDR3 has 14 residues. The CDR3 loop reads CASSTGWGGDEQYF. In DNA form, the CDR3 reads TGCGCCAGCAGCACCGGCTGGGGGGGCGACGAGCAGTACTTC.